Shown below are 2 T cell receptor beta chains from a single sample sequenced in a study of T-cell memory formation after mild COVID-19. TCRdb independently ran MiXCR on the 5' RACE reads; one entry per CDR3 protein. Here the sample spans under 150,000 distinct CDR3 sequences, around a fifth being singletons. The sequencing sample was made of PBMCs or a T cell subset sorted from them (not recorded which). These receptors were taken from a man aged 18 to 35 who had mild COVID-19 (a few samples of this study predate the infection). Cell type and time point are not known.

This clonotype was detected a few times. The J gene is TRBJ1-2, the V gene TRBV7-8; no firm D call. V was shortened by 3 bases and J by 3 bases, with 8 bases between the two germline ends. The CDR3 runs to 13 residues. Looked up from germline, CDR1 is SGHVS and CDR2 is FQNEAQ. CDR3 coding DNA: TGTGCCAGCAGCTTTGTCGGCCACTATGGCTACACCTTC. It translates to CASSFVGHYGYTF. The full variable domain, in which reference TRBV7-8 and TRBJ1-2 provide the parts outside the CDR3, is GAGVSQSPRYKVAKRGQDVALRCDPISGHVSLFWYQQALGQGPEFLTYFQNEAQLDKSGLPSDRFFAERPEGSVSTLKIQRTQQEDSAVYLCASSFVGHYGYTFGSGTRLTVV.

This clonotype was counted many times. The rearrangement joins TRBV2 to TRBJ1-5, with 9 bases lining up with TRBD1. V shed 6 bases, J shed 5 bases, and the junction held 5 bases outside the gene matches. The CDR3 runs 14 residues. Germline assignment: CDR1 SNHLY and CDR2 FYNNEI. In DNA, the CDR3 is TGTGCCAGCAGGATTGGACAGGGGCATCAGCCCCAGCATTTT. It codes for CASRIGQGHQPQHF.